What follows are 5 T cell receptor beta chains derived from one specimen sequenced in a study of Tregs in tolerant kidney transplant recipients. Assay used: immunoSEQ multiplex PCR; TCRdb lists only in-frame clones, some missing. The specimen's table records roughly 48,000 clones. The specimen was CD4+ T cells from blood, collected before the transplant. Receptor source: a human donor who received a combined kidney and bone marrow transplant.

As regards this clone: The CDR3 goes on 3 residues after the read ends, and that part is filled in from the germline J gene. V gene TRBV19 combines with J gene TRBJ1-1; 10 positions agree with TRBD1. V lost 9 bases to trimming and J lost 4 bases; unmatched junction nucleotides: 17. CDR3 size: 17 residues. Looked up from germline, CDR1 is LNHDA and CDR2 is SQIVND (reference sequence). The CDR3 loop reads CARDGGTGDPLGTEAFF. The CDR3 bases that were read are TGTGCCAGAGACGGGGGGACAGGGGATCCCCTAGGCACTGAA.

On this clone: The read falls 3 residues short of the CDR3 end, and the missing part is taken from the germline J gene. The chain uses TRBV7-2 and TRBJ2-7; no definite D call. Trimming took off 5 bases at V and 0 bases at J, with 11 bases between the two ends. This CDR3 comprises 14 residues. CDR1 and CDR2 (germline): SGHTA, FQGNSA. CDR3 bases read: TGTGCCAGCAGCCCCCGTGAGGTCTCCTACGAG. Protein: CASSPREVSYE. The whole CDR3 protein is CASSPREVSYEQYF.

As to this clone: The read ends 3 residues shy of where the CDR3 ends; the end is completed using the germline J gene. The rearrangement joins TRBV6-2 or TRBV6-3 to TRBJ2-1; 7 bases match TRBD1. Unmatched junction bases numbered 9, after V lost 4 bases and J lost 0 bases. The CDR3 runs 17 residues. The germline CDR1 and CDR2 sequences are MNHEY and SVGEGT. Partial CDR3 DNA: TGTGCCAGCAGTTTCCCTATTTACAGGGGCTCCTACAATGAG. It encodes CASSFPIYRGSYNE. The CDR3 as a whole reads CASSFPIYRGSYNEQFF.

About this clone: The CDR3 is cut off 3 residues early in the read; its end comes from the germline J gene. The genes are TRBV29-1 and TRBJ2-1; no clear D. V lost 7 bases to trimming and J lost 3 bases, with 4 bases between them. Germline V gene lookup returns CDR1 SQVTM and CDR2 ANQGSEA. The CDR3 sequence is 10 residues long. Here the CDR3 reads CSAYYNEQFF. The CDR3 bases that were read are TGCAGCGCGTACTACAATGAG.

The CDR3 sequence is CSAYRDSSYEQYF. The sequenced CDR3 bases are TGCAGTGCTTACCGGGACAGCTCCTACGAG. The chain is built from TRBV20-1 and TRBJ2-7, with 7 bases matching TRBD1. The read falls 3 residues short of the CDR3 end, and the missing part is taken from the germline J gene. Trimming removed 5 bases from V and 0 bases from J; junction bases left unmatched: 4. CDR3 length: 13 amino acids. The germline V gene has CDR1 DFQATT and CDR2 SNEGSKA (reference sequence).